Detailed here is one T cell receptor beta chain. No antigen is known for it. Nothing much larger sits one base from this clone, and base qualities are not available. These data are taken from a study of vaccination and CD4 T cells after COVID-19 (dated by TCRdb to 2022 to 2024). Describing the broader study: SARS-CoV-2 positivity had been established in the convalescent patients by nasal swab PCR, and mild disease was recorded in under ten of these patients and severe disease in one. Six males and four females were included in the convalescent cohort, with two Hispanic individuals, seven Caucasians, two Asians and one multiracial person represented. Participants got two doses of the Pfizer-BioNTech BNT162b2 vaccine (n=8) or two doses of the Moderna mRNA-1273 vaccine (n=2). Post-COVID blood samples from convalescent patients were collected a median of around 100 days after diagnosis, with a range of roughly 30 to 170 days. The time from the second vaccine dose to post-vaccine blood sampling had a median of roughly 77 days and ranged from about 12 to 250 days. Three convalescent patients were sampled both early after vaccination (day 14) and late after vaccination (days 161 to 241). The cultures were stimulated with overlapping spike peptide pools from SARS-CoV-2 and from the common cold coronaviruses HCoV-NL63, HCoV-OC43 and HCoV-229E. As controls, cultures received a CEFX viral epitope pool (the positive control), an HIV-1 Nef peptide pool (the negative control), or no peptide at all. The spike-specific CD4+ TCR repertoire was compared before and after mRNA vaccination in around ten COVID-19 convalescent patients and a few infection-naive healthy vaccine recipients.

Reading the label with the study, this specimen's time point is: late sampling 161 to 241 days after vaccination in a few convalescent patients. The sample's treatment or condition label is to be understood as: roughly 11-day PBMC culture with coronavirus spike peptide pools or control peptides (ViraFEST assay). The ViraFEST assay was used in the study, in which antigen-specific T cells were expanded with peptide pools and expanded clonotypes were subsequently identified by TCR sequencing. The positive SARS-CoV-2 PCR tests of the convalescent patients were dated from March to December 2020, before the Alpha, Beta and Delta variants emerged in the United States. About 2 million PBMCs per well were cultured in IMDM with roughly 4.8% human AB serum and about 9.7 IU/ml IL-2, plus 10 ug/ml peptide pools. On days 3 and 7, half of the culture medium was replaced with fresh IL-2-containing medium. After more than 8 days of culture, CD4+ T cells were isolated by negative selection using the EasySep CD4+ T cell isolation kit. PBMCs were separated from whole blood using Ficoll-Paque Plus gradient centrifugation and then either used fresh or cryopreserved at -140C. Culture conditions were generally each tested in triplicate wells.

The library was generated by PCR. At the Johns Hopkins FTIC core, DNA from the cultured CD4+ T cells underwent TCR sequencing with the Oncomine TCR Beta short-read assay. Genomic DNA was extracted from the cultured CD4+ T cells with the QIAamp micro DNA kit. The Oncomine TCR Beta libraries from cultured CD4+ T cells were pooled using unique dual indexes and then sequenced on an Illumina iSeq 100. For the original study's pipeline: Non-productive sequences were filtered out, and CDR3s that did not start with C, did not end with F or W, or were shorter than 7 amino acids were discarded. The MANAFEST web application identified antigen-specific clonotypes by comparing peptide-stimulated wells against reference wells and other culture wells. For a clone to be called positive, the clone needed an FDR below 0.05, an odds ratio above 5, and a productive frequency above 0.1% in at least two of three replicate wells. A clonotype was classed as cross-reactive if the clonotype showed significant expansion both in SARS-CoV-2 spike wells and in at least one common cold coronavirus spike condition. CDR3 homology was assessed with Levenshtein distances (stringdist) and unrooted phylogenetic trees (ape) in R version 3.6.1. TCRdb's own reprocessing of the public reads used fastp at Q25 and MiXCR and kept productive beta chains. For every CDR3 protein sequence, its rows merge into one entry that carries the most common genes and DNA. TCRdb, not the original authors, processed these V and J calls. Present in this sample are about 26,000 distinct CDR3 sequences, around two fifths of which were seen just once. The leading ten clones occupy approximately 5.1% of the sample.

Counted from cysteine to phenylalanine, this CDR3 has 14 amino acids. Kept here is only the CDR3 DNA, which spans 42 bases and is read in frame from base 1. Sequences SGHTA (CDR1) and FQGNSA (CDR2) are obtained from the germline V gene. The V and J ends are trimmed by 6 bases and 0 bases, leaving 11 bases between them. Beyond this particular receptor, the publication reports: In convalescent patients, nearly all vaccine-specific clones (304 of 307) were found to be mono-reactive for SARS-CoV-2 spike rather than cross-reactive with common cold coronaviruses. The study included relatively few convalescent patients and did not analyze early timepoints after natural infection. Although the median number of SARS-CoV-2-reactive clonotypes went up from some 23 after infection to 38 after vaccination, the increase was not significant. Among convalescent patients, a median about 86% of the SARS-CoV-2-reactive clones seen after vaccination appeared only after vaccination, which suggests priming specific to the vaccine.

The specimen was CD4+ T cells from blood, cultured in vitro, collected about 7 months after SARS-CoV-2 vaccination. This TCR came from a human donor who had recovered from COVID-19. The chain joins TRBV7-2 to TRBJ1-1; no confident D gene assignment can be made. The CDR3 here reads CASSYGMMNTEAFF. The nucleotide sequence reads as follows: TGTGCCAGCAGTTATGGGATGATGAACACTGAAGCTTTCTTT.